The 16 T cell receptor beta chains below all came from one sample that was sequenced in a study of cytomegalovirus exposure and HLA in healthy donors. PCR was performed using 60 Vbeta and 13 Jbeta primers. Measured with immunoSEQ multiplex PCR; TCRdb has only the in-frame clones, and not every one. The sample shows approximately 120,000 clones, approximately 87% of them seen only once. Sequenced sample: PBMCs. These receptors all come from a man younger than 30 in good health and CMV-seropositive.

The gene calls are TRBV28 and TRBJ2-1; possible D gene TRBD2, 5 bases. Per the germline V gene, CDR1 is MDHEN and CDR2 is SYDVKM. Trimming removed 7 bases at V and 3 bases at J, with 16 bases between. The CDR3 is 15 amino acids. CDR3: CASTSGSLLYNEQFF. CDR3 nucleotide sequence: TGTGCCAGCACCTCGGGGTCCCTCCTCTACAATGAGCAGTTCTTC.

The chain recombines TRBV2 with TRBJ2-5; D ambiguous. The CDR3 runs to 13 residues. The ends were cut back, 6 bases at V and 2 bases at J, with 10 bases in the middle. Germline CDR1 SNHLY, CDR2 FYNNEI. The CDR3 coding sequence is TGTGCCAGCAGCCGCGGCAGACAAGAGACCCAGTACTTC. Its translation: CASSRGRQETQYF.

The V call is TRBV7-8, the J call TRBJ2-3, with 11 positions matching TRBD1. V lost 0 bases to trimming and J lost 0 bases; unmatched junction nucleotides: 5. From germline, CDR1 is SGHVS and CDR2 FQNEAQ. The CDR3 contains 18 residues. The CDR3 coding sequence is TGTGCCAGCAGCTTAGCGCGGACAGGGGGCAGGAGCACAGATACGCAGTATTTT. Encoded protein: CASSLARTGGRSTDTQYF.

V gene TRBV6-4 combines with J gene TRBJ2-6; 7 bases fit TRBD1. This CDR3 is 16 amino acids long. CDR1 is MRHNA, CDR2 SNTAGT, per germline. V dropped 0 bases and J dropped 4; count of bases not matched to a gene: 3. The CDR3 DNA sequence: TGTGCCAGCAGTGACTCAGGGGGCGACGGGGCCAACGTCCTGACTTTC. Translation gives CASSDSGGDGANVLTF.

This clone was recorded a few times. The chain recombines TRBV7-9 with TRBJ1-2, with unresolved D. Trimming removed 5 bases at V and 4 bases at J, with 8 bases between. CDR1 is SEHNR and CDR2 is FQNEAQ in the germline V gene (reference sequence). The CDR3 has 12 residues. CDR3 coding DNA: TGTGCCAGCAGCCTGACAAGCTATGGCTACACCTTC. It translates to CASSLTSYGYTF. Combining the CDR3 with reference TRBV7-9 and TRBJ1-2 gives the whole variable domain DTGVSQNPRHKITKRGQNVTFRCDPISEHNRLYWYRQTLGQGPEFLTYFQNEAQLEKSRLLSDRFSAERPKGSFSTLEIQRTEQGDSAMYLCASSLTSYGYTFGSGTRLTVV.

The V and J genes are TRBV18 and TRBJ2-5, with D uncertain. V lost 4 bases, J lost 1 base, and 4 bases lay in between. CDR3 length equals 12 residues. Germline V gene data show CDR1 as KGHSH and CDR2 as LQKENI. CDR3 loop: CASSLAQETQYF. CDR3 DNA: TGTGCCAGCTCACTGGCCCAAGAGACCCAGTACTTC.

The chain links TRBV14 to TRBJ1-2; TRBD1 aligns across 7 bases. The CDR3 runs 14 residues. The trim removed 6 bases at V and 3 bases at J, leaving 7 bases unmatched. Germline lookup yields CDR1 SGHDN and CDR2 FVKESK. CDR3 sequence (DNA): TGTGCCAGCAGAAGACAGGGAGAGGACTATGGCTACACCTTC. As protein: CASRRQGEDYGYTF.

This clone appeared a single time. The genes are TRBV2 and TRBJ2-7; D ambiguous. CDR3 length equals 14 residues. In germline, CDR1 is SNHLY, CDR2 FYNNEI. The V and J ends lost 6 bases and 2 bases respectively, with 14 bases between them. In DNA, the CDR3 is TGTGCCAGCAGCGCCGACTCCTTTCCCTACGAGCAGTACTTC. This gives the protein CASSADSFPYEQYF.

CDR3 DNA sequence: TGTGCCAGCAGTGAAGAGAGCTACGAGCAGTACTTC. It encodes CASSEESYEQYF. This chain connects TRBV2 to TRBJ2-7, with unresolved D. Trimming pared 1 base from V and 3 bases from J, leaving 4 bases between. Germline loops: CDR1 SNHLY, CDR2 FYNNEI. The CDR3 is 12 residues long.

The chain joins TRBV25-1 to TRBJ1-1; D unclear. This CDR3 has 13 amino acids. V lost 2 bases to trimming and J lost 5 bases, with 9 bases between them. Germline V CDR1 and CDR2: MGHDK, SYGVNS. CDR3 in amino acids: CASSEGEWTEAFF. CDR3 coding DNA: TGTGCCAGCAGTGAAGGGGAGTGGACTGAAGCTTTCTTT.

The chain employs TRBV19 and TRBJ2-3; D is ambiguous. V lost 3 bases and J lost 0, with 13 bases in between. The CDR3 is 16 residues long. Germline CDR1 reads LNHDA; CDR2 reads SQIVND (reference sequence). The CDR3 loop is CASSIGQLPSTDTQYF. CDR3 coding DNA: TGTGCCAGTAGTATTGGGCAGCTACCCAGCACAGATACGCAGTATTTT. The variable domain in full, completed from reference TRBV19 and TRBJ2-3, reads DGGITQSPKYLFRKEGQNVTLSCEQNLNHDAMYWYRQDPGQGLRLIYYSQIVNDFQKGDIAEGYSVSREKKESFPLTVTSAQKNPTAFYLCASSIGQLPSTDTQYFGPGTRLTVL.

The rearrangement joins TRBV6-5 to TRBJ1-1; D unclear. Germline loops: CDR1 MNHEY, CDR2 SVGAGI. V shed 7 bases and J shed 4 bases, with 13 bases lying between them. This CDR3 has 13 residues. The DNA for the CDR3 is TGTGCCAGCATAAGAGATCGGGGCACTGAAGCTTTCTTT. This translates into CASIRDRGTEAFF.

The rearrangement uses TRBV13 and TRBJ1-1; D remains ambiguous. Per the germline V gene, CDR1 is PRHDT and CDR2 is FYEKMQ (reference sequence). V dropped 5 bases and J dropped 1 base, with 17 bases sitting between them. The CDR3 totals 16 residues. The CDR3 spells CASSIPLGEKNTEAFF. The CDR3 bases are TGTGCCAGCAGCATACCCCTCGGAGAAAAGAACACTGAAGCTTTCTTT.

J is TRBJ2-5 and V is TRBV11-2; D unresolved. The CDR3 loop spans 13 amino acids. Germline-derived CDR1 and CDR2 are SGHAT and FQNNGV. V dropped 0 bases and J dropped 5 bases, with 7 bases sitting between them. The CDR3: CASSLEGTETQYF. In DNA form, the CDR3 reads TGTGCCAGCAGCTTAGAGGGCACGGAGACCCAGTACTTC.

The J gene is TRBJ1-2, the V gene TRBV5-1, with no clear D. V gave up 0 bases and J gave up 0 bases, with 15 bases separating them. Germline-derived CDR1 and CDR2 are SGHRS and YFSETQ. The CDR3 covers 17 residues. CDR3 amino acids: CASSLVGKEDPNYGYTF. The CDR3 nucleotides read TGCGCCAGCAGCTTGGTAGGGAAGGAGGACCCTAACTATGGCTACACCTTC. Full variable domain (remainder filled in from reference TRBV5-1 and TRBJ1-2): KAGVTQTPRYLIKTRGQQVTLSCSPISGHRSVSWYQQTPGQGLQFLFEYFSETQRNKGNFPGRFSGRQFSNSRSEMNVSTLELGDSALYLCASSLVGKEDPNYGYTFGSGTRLTVV.

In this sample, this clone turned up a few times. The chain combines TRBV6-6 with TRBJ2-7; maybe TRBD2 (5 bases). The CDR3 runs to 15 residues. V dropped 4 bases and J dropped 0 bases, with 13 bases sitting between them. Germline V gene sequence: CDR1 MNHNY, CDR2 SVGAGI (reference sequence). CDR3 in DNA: TGTGCCAGCAGTTCAACCGGGATTAGCTCCTACGAGCAGTACTTC. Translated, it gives CASSSTGISSYEQYF.